What follows describes a single T cell receptor beta chain. Its antigen is still unknown. The source of the sample is a study of post-analysis software for immune sequencing data. Study-level points and caveats: Compared with controls, patients had more of about 5 TRBV segments, including TRBV5-6, TRBV5-1 and TRBV20-1.

Germline CDR1 and CDR2: DFQATT and SNEGSKA (reference sequence). V was pared by 1 base and J by 1 base, with 11 bases between. CDR3 size: 14 residues. cDNA libraries for TCR beta contained unique molecular identifiers. MiXCR, run by TCRdb on the PCR reads, gives a single entry per CDR3 protein. The profile covers about 760,000 distinct CDR3 sequences, with 25% to 30% appearing a single time and approximately 0.55% taken by the ten largest. The source material was blood. V gene TRBV20-1 combines with J gene TRBJ2-7; D remains unclear. The sequence was collected from a girl aged 5 to 17 with multiple sclerosis. In DNA form, the CDR3 reads TGCAGTGCTAGAGCGGGTCCCACATCCTACGAGCAGTACTTC. This sequence encodes CSARAGPTSYEQYF.